This TCR beta chain was identified during a study of T cell repertoires in cytomegalovirus infection. Background on the study: CMV epitopes used comprised recently identified HLA-C-restricted ones and well-studied HLA-B-restricted ones. An indication of both CMV infection and matching HLA type came from public TCR beta signatures.

Losses at the gene ends were 2 bases for V and 3 bases for J; bases not matched to a gene: 8. Germline CDR1 ENHRY, CDR2 SYGVKD. The CDR3 contains 16 residues. TCRdb passed the reads through MiXCR, listing each CDR3 protein once. The sample carries 95,000 to 120,000 distinct CDR3 sequences, around 30% recorded once. This clonotype occurred once. The antigen remains undetermined. Study findings and constraints: What dominated the ex vivo response were HLA-C-restricted CMV-specific TCR beta clonotypes. Frequencies of public TCR beta families were cumulated, and this identified carriers of CMV plus the relevant HLA.

The chain uses TRBV10-3 and TRBJ1-1; TRBD1 matches 8 bases. The receptor was isolated from a human donor in good health (CMV status not recorded). Some clones in this sample may be carry-over from other donors' samples. Sequenced here: CD8+ T cells from cultured PBMCs, sampled from culture after CMV antigen stimulation. The CDR3 sequence is CAISETGGRFDTEAFF. In DNA form, the CDR3 reads TGTGCCATCAGTGAGACAGGGGGGCGGTTTGACACTGAAGCTTTCTTT.